The rows below give T cell receptor beta chains drawn from one sample of a study of T cells in Graves' hyperthyroidism and ophthalmopathy. Each CDR3 protein is one row after TCRdb ran MiXCR on the multiplex PCR reads. The table shows 500,000 to 750,000 distinct CDR3 sequences, with 46% occurring only once. Sequencing was done on a sample of peripheral blood or thyroid tissue (not recorded which). Receptors were obtained from a woman younger than 35 with Graves' hyperthyroidism. Each CDR3 is given with its conserved first and last residue. The D gene is left open where the match is weak. Clone sizes are given selectively: once, few, many, or a class where the clone is expanded.

TRBV20-1,-,TRBJ1-2,-,TGCAGTGCTAGAGATGACAGCTACTATGGCTACACCTTC,CSARDDSYYGYTF
TRBV24-1,-,TRBJ2-2,-,-,CAPALLGTPGSCFF
TRBV9,many,TRBJ1-2,-,TGTGCCAGCAGCGACAACTATGGCTACACCTTC,CASSDNYGYTF
TRBV10-2,many,TRBJ2-7,-,TGCGCCAGCCTTTTGGCAGGGGCCTACGAGCAGTACTTC,CASLLAGAYEQYF
TRBV29-1,-,TRBJ1-4,-,TGCAGCGTTGAGGGGGAAGAAAAACTGTTTTTT,CSVEGEEKLFF
TRBV9,-,TRBJ1-1,TRBD1,TGTGCCAGCAGCGTAGAAAACAGGGGGGCCTTAGGACAGTTGAACACTGAAGCTTTCTTT,CASSVENRGALGQLNTEAFF
TRBV20-1,many,TRBJ2-7,-,TGCAGTGCCCCGCCGACAGCCAAACTGAACTACGAGCAGTACTTC,CSAPPTAKLNYEQYF
TRBV18,-,TRBJ1-4,-,TGTGCCAGCTCACCCTATGACGGATCTAATGAAAAACTGTTTTTT,CASSPYDGSNEKLFF
TRBV7-9,-,TRBJ2-7,-,TGTGCCAGCAGCTTAATGTCGGGTAATGAGCAGTACTTC,CASSLMSGNEQYF
TRBV2,-,TRBJ2-1,TRBD2,TGTGCCAGCAGTGAAATGGGGACTAGCGGGAGGTTATACAATGAGCAGTTCTTC,CASSEMGTSGRLYNEQFF
TRBV20-1,-,TRBJ2-7,TRBD2,TGCAGTGCTAGACCCTCACTGGGACTAGCGGGGGCCTACGAGCAGTACTTC,CSARPSLGLAGAYEQYF
TRBV19,many,TRBJ1-4,TRBD1,TGTGCCAGTAGTACGCTGGGGACAGGGGATGAAAAACTGTTTTTT,CASSTLGTGDEKLFF
TRBV5-4,-,TRBJ1-3,-,TGTGCCAGCAGCAGGGGACGGGACTCTGGAAACACCATATATTTT,CASSRGRDSGNTIYF
TRBV18,many,TRBJ1-2,-,TGTGCCAGCTCACCACCGGATTATGGGGGAAAATATGGCTACACCTTC,CASSPPDYGGKYGYTF
TRBV29-1,many,TRBJ2-7,TRBD1,TGCAGCGTCGAGGGGACAGGGGACTTTGGGGAGCAGTACTTC,CSVEGTGDFGEQYF
TRBV7-2,once,TRBJ1-5,-,TGTGCCAGCAGCTTAGGGGTGGGAGCTAGCAATCAGCCCCAGCATTTT,CASSLGVGASNQPQHF
TRBV20-1,-,TRBJ2-5,-,TGCAGTGCTAGAGTAGGGACCCAGTACTTC,CSARVGTQYF
TRBV2,few,TRBJ2-1,TRBD2,TGTGCCAGCAGTGCTGGGAGGGCCGATGAGCAGTTCTTC,CASSAGRADEQFF
TRBV6-5,-,TRBJ1-2,TRBD1,TGTGCCAGCAGCCCTGGACAGGGAAGCTATAGCTACACCTTC,CASSPGQGSYSYTF
TRBV6-5,many,TRBJ2-7,-,TGTGCCAGCAGCGATGTGGGGGGCCTGGGCGAGCAGTACTTC,CASSDVGGLGEQYF
TRBV29-1,-,TRBJ2-7,-,TGCAGCGTTGGGGGGGTAGCATCCTACGAGCAGTACTTC,CSVGGVASYEQYF
TRBV12-3/TRBV12-4,-,TRBJ1-2,-,TGTGCCAGCAGTCTGACAGGAGGGGGACCTTATGGCTACACCTTC,CASSLTGGGPYGYTF
TRBV7-9,few,TRBJ2-1,-,TGTGCCAGCAGCTTGGCGGGCACTCCCAATGAGCAGTTCTTC,CASSLAGTPNEQFF
TRBV12-3/TRBV12-4,-,TRBJ2-7,-,TGTGCCAGCAGTGTAAGTTCAAACCCCTACGAGCAGTACTTC,CASSVSSNPYEQYF
TRBV27,many,TRBJ1-4,-,TGTGCCAGCAGTGATCCGGGGAATGAAAAACTGTTTTTT,CASSDPGNEKLFF
TRBV9,-,TRBJ1-5,-,TGTGCCAGCAGCGTGGACAGAGGCAATCAGCCCCAGCATTTT,CASSVDRGNQPQHF
TRBV4-3,-,TRBJ1-6,-,TGCGCCAGCAGCCAAGGGCGGGACGTATATAATTCACCCCTCCACTTT,CASSQGRDVYNSPLHF
TRBV19,-,TRBJ1-1,TRBD1,TGTGCCAGTACCCCCACGGGACAGCGAACGGTGGAAGCTTTCTTT,CASTPTGQRTVEAFF
TRBV12-3/TRBV12-4,many,TRBJ2-5,-,TGTGCCAGCAGTGCCGGACACGTTCAAGAGACCCAGTACTTC,CASSAGHVQETQYF
TRBV25-1,-,TRBJ1-5,-,TGTGCCAGCAGTGAACGGGCAGGCCAGCCCCAGCATTTT,CASSERAGQPQHF
TRBV10-3,-,TRBJ1-5,-,TGTGCCAGCAGTGGAACCCTCGAGAAGGTTTATTTTCTAGTGGGTCAGCCCCAGCATTTT,CASSGTLEKVYFLVGQPQHF
TRBV2,-,TRBJ1-6,-,TGTGCCAGCAGGGTAGCGGCCTACAATTCACCCCTCCACTTT,CASRVAAYNSPLHF
TRBV7-2,-,TRBJ2-7,-,TGTGCCAGCAGCACGGAAATCTCCTTCAGGGGTTTTGACGAGCAGTACTTC,CASSTEISFRGFDEQYF
TRBV15,-,TRBJ2-7,TRBD2,TGTGCCGACCGCAGGGTGGCGGGGGACTCCTACGAGCAGTACTTC,CADRRVAGDSYEQYF
TRBV15,-,TRBJ1-4,TRBD1,TGTGCCACCAGCAGAGACGGGACAGATGAAAAACTGTTTTTT,CATSRDGTDEKLFF
TRBV24-1,many,TRBJ2-3,-,TGTGCCACCAGTGATTACAAGCGGGCGAGCACAGATACGCAGTATTTT,CATSDYKRASTDTQYF
TRBV20-1,-,TRBJ1-2,-,TGCAGTCCCCGGAGACGTATCACTAACTATGGCTACACCTTC,CSPRRRITNYGYTF
TRBV2,-,TRBJ2-7,-,TGTGCCACTGAGAGGCAGGGGCTCGAGCAGTACTTC,CATERQGLEQYF
TRBV5-6,many,TRBJ2-5,TRBD1,TGTGCCAGCAGCTCCCCCCCGGGACAGAAAGAGACCCAGTACTTC,CASSSPPGQKETQYF
TRBV24-1,-,TRBJ2-1,-,TGTGCCACCAGTGTCGGACAGCCCGTATCCTCTAATGAGCAGTTCTTC,CATSVGQPVSSNEQFF
TRBV4-3,many,TRBJ1-2,-,TGCGCCAGCAGCCAAGATCGCGGACCCCAGGTAGATGGCTACACCTTC,CASSQDRGPQVDGYTF
TRBV4-2,-,TRBJ1-5,-,TGTGCCAGCAGCCAAGCGGAGTGGGAGCCCCAGCATTTT,CASSQAEWEPQHF
TRBV7-9,many,TRBJ1-6,-,TGTGCCAGCAGACCCGACCCGGGTAATTCACCCCTCCACTTT,CASRPDPGNSPLHF
TRBV4-2,-,TRBJ1-3,-,TGTGCCAGCAGCCAAGAATCAGATCCCTCTGGAAACACCATATATTTT,CASSQESDPSGNTIYF
TRBV2,few,TRBJ1-5,-,TGTGCCAGCAGCCCTGGACGGAACAATCAGCCCCAGCATTTT,CASSPGRNNQPQHF
TRBV2,-,TRBJ2-5,-,TGTGCCAGCATCGGACGGCAAGAGACCCAGTACTTC,CASIGRQETQYF
TRBV4-2,-,TRBJ2-7,-,TGTGCCAGCAGCAAGGGGATAGGGCTCTCCTACGAGCAGTACTTC,CASSKGIGLSYEQYF
TRBV28,-,TRBJ1-3,-,TGTGCCAGCAGTTTATGGGAGGGCTCTGGAAACACCATATATTTT,CASSLWEGSGNTIYF
TRBV7-8,many,TRBJ2-7,TRBD2,TGTGCCAGCAGCTCTCGACTAGCGGGAGGGCCAAACGAGCAGTACTTC,CASSSRLAGGPNEQYF
TRBV24-1,-,TRBJ2-2,TRBD1,TGTGCCACCAGTCGAAGGACAGGGGGACCGAACACCGGGGAGCTGTTTTTT,CATSRRTGGPNTGELFF
TRBV15,-,TRBJ2-6,-,TGTGCCACCAGCAGCGAGGGACCTGGGGCCAACGTCCTGACTTTC,CATSSEGPGANVLTF
TRBV6-6,many,TRBJ2-7,TRBD1,TGTGCCACCAAGGACAGGCCCCACGAGCAGTACTTC,CATKDRPHEQYF
TRBV15,few,TRBJ2-3,-,TGTGCCACCAGCAGAGGTCGGGATAGCACAGATACGCAGTATTTT,CATSRGRDSTDTQYF
TRBV24-1,few,TRBJ2-3,-,TGTGCCACCAGTGGTACGGGCAGGCGCACAGATACGCAGTATTTT,CATSGTGRRTDTQYF
TRBV6-5,-,TRBJ2-7,-,TGTGCCAGCACACGACAGGTGCTTAACTACGAGCAGTACTTC,CASTRQVLNYEQYF
TRBV6-6,many,TRBJ1-3,-,TGTGCCAGCAGTTTGGACAGCTCTGGAAACACCATATATTTT,CASSLDSSGNTIYF
TRBV7-9,once,TRBJ1-1,TRBD1,TGTGCCAGCAGCGACAGGGCCGGGACCTCAGCTTTCTTT,CASSDRAGTSAFF